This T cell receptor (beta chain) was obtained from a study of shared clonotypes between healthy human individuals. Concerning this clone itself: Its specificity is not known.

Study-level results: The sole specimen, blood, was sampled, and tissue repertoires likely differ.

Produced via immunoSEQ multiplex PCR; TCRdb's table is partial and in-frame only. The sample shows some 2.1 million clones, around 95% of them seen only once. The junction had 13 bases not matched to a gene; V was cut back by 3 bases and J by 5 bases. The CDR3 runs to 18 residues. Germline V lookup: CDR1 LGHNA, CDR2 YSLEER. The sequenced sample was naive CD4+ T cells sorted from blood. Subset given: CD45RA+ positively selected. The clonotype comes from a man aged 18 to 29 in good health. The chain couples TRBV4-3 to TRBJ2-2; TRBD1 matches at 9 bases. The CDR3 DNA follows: TGCGCCAGCAGCCAGGAGCACCTGACAGGGGGTGGTACCGGGGAGCTGTTTTTT. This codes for CASSQEHLTGGGTGELFF.